This TCR beta chain was obtained from a study of OX40 agonist ivuxolimab in advanced cancers. General study points: The work left the antigen specificity of expanded peripheral T cells undetermined.

Details on this clone: Its specificity is unknown.

The ends were cut back, 2 bases at V and 4 bases at J, with 8 bases in the middle. Germline loops: CDR1 KGHSH, CDR2 LQKENI. The CDR3 totals 13 residues. The repertoire was sequenced with immunoSEQ multiplex PCR; TCRdb's copy has only in-frame clones and lacks some. The repertoire includes roughly 100,000 clones, around nine tenths of them detected once, and 0.48% sits in the top ten. Source: CD4+ or CD8+ T cells sorted from blood, taken in a trial of the OX40 agonist ivuxolimab. This clonotype was sampled from an adult with an advanced solid tumor such as melanoma, head and neck, liver or kidney cancer. The V and J genes are TRBV18 and TRBJ1-1; D unresolved. CDR3 in amino acids: CASSPGPRTEAFF. DNA of the CDR3: TGTGCCAGCTCACCAGGACCTCGCACTGAAGCTTTCTTT.